A selection of T cell receptor beta chains follows, all from one sample in a study of blood T cell repertoires in COVID-19. Repertoires were generated with immunoSEQ multiplex PCR, while TCRdb's copy carries only in-frame clones and drops some. This table has nearly 7,000 clones, roughly 87% appearing once. Sequences were obtained from peripheral blood. The receptors shown here come from a human donor in a cohort sampled during active COVID-19. Both conserved end residues are part of each CDR3. Fields, in order: V gene, D gene, J gene, clone size, CDR3 DNA, CDR3 protein. D genes are given only for firm matches. The listing skips clone size in some rows; elsewhere it reads once, few, many or a size class.

v_gene: TRBV20-1; d_gene: NA; j_gene: TRBJ2-7; abundance: few; CDR3nt: TGCAGTGCTAGTAGGTTAGCGGACTCCTACGAGCAGTACTTC; CDR3aa: CSASRLADSYEQYF
v_gene: TRBV3-1/TRBV3-2; d_gene: TRBD1; j_gene: TRBJ1-1; abundance: once; CDR3nt: TGTGCCAGCAGTAGACAGGGCCCGGACACTGAAGCTTTCTTT; CDR3aa: CASSRQGPDTEAFF
v_gene: TRBV10-2; d_gene: TRBD1; j_gene: TRBJ2-7; abundance: NA; CDR3nt: TGCGCCAGCAAGAAGCAGGGGGCGGACGCCTACGAGCAGTACTTC; CDR3aa: CASKKQGADAYEQYF
v_gene: TRBV28; d_gene: TRBD1; j_gene: TRBJ1-5; abundance: NA; CDR3nt: TGTGCCAGCAGTTTGGAGACAGGGGCCCTTCAGCCCCAGCATTTT; CDR3aa: CASSLETGALQPQHF
v_gene: TRBV18; d_gene: NA; j_gene: TRBJ2-2; abundance: NA; CDR3nt: TGTGCCAGCTCACCGCCCGGGGGACGGGACACCGGGGAGCTGTTTTTT; CDR3aa: CASSPPGGRDTGELFF
v_gene: TRBV5-1; d_gene: NA; j_gene: TRBJ2-2; abundance: NA; CDR3nt: TGCGCCAGCAGCCTCGGAGCTAGCGCGAACACCGGGGAGCTGTTTTTT; CDR3aa: CASSLGASANTGELFF
v_gene: TRBV18; d_gene: TRBD1; j_gene: TRBJ2-7; abundance: NA; CDR3nt: TGTGCCAGCTCACGGACAGGGGGTGACTACGAGCAGTACTTC; CDR3aa: CASSRTGGDYEQYF
v_gene: TRBV7-3; d_gene: TRBD2; j_gene: TRBJ2-2; abundance: NA; CDR3nt: TGTGCCAGCAGCCCGGGACTAGCGGGAGAATTTGGCGGGGAGCTGTTTTTT; CDR3aa: CASSPGLAGEFGGELFF
v_gene: TRBV5-1; d_gene: NA; j_gene: TRBJ2-1; abundance: NA; CDR3nt: TGCGCCAGCAGCCCGGCGGGCAAAACGAACAATGAGCAGTTCTTC; CDR3aa: CASSPAGKTNNEQFF
v_gene: TRBV5-1; d_gene: TRBD1; j_gene: TRBJ1-6; abundance: once; CDR3nt: TGCGCCAGCAGCACCGGACAGGGCGGCTCACCCCTCCACTTT; CDR3aa: CASSTGQGGSPLHF
v_gene: TRBV11-2; d_gene: TRBD1; j_gene: TRBJ2-5; abundance: NA; CDR3nt: TGTGCCAGCAGCTCACAGGGGTCAGAGACCCAGTACTTC; CDR3aa: CASSSQGSETQYF
v_gene: TRBV5-4; d_gene: NA; j_gene: TRBJ2-1; abundance: NA; CDR3nt: TGTGCCAGCAGCTCGACGACTAGTGCTGCCTACAATGAGCAGTTCTTC; CDR3aa: CASSSTTSAAYNEQFF
v_gene: TRBV3-1/TRBV3-2; d_gene: TRBD2; j_gene: TRBJ2-1; abundance: NA; CDR3nt: TGTGCCAGCAGCCAGGGGGGACTAGCGGACAATGAGCAGTTCTTC; CDR3aa: CASSQGGLADNEQFF
v_gene: TRBV5-4; d_gene: TRBD2; j_gene: TRBJ2-3; abundance: NA; CDR3nt: TGTGCCAGCAGCTTGGCCCTAGCGGGAGTCTATGATACGCAGTATTTT; CDR3aa: CASSLALAGVYDTQYF
v_gene: TRBV18; d_gene: NA; j_gene: TRBJ2-1; abundance: NA; CDR3nt: TGTGCCAGCTCTTCCGGGATTCTCGACTACAATGAGCAGTTCTTC; CDR3aa: CASSSGILDYNEQFF
v_gene: TRBV28; d_gene: TRBD1; j_gene: TRBJ2-7; abundance: large; CDR3nt: TGTGCCAGCAGTTTACCTGGACAGGGGTGGGAGCAGTACTTC; CDR3aa: CASSLPGQGWEQYF
v_gene: TRBV29-1; d_gene: NA; j_gene: TRBJ2-7; abundance: NA; CDR3nt: TGCAGCGTGAGGGACTGGTCCTACGAGCAGTACTTC; CDR3aa: CSVRDWSYEQYF
v_gene: TRBV9; d_gene: NA; j_gene: TRBJ1-2; abundance: NA; CDR3nt: TGTGCCAGCAGCGTAGGAGGTACTAACTATGGCTACACCTTC; CDR3aa: CASSVGGTNYGYTF
v_gene: TRBV4-3; d_gene: NA; j_gene: TRBJ2-5; abundance: NA; CDR3nt: TGCGCCAGCAGCCAAGATAGCCACAGGGAGGAGACCCAGTACTTC; CDR3aa: CASSQDSHREETQYF
v_gene: TRBV6-2/TRBV6-3; d_gene: NA; j_gene: TRBJ2-2; abundance: NA; CDR3nt: TGTGCCAGCAGTTACATGCGTTCGTCTCTGCTGAACACCGGGGAGCTGTTTTTT; CDR3aa: CASSYMRSSLLNTGELFF
v_gene: TRBV7-9; d_gene: NA; j_gene: TRBJ2-7; abundance: NA; CDR3nt: TGTGCCAGCAGCCCAAGCGGCCCACTGCACTTC; CDR3aa: CASSPSGPLHF
v_gene: TRBV18; d_gene: TRBD1; j_gene: TRBJ2-7; abundance: NA; CDR3nt: TGTGCCAGCTCACCGGGACAGGGAGGCGAGCAGTACTTC; CDR3aa: CASSPGQGGEQYF
v_gene: TRBV5-1; d_gene: TRBD1; j_gene: TRBJ2-7; abundance: NA; CDR3nt: TGCGCCAGCAGCGTGACAGGGGGCGTACGGGAGCAGTACTTC; CDR3aa: CASSVTGGVREQYF
v_gene: TRBV19; d_gene: TRBD2; j_gene: TRBJ2-1; abundance: NA; CDR3nt: TGTGCCAGTAGTGCCCAAACCTACAGGGGGGGAATCACTAGCGGGGGTTTCCCCTACAATGAGCAGTTCTTC; CDR3aa: CASSAQTYRGGITSGGFPYNEQFF
v_gene: TRBV7-9; d_gene: NA; j_gene: TRBJ2-7; abundance: NA; CDR3nt: TGTGCCAGCAGCTTGGGGCCAAGCTCCTACGAGCAGTACTTC; CDR3aa: CASSLGPSSYEQYF
v_gene: TRBV7-9; d_gene: TRBD1; j_gene: TRBJ2-7; abundance: once; CDR3nt: TGTGCCAGCAGTCGTCGACAGGGTCCCGGCGAGCAGTACTTC; CDR3aa: CASSRRQGPGEQYF
v_gene: TRBV10-3; d_gene: TRBD2; j_gene: TRBJ2-1; abundance: NA; CDR3nt: TGTGCCATCAGTTTCCCGGCCAGCGGGAGTTCCTACAATGAGCAGTTCTTC; CDR3aa: CAISFPASGSSYNEQFF
v_gene: TRBV5-6; d_gene: NA; j_gene: TRBJ2-1; abundance: NA; CDR3nt: TGTGCCAGCAGCTTAAAGACAGAGAGATTCTTC; CDR3aa: CASSLKTERFF
v_gene: TRBV5-1; d_gene: NA; j_gene: TRBJ2-7; abundance: NA; CDR3nt: TGCGCCAGCAGCTTGGGGCAGCAGGGTATTACTTACGAGCAGTACTTC; CDR3aa: CASSLGQQGITYEQYF
v_gene: TRBV29-1; d_gene: TRBD2; j_gene: TRBJ2-5; abundance: NA; CDR3nt: TGCAGCGTTACCACCGGGACTAGCGGGGGGGAAGAGACCCAGTACTTC; CDR3aa: CSVTTGTSGGEETQYF
v_gene: TRBV6-1; d_gene: NA; j_gene: TRBJ1-2; abundance: NA; CDR3nt: TGTGCCAGCAGTGACCCCACAGCCTTCCTTGACTATGGCTACACCTTC; CDR3aa: CASSDPTAFLDYGYTF
v_gene: TRBV29-1; d_gene: NA; j_gene: TRBJ1-2; abundance: NA; CDR3nt: TGCAGCGCCAAAGGGGCCGATGCTTATGGCTACACCTTC; CDR3aa: CSAKGADAYGYTF
v_gene: TRBV20-1; d_gene: NA; j_gene: TRBJ2-7; abundance: NA; CDR3nt: TGCAGTGCTAGAGTCAGCTACGAGCAGTACTTC; CDR3aa: CSARVSYEQYF
v_gene: TRBV2; d_gene: NA; j_gene: TRBJ2-6; abundance: NA; CDR3nt: TGTGCCAGCACCAAGACCCGAGGCTCTGGGGCCAACGTCCTGACTTTC; CDR3aa: CASTKTRGSGANVLTF
v_gene: TRBV9; d_gene: NA; j_gene: TRBJ2-5; abundance: NA; CDR3nt: TGTGCCAGCAGCGCTAGGACTGCACGGGGGGAGACCCAGTACTTC; CDR3aa: CASSARTARGETQYF